A single sample is the source of the 14 T cell receptor beta chains below, sequenced in a study of blood T cell repertoires in COVID-19. The protocol was immunoSEQ multiplex PCR, while the TCRdb copy is restricted to in-frame clones and leaves out a portion. The table shows about 280,000 clones, with 70% to 90% occurring only once. The source material was PBMCs or T cells enriched from blood (not recorded which). All receptors derive from a woman aged 25-40 years with acute COVID-19.

V and J are TRBV29-1 and TRBJ2-7; perhaps TRBD1 as D (6 bases). V shed 5 bases and J shed 3 bases, with 14 bases lying between them. The germline V gene has CDR1 SQVTM and CDR2 ANQGSEA. This CDR3 has 13 amino acids. For the CDR3, the DNA is TGCAGCGTTATAAGGGGGAGCGACTACGAGCAGTACTTC. This codes for CSVIRGSDYEQYF.

The chain couples TRBV28 to TRBJ2-7; unclear D gene. The CDR3 spans 12 residues. In germline, CDR1 is MDHEN, CDR2 SYDVKM. The V and J ends lost 3 bases and 3 bases respectively, with 6 bases between them. As DNA, the CDR3 is TGTGCCAGCAGTTTTCCCCACTACGAGCAGTACTTC. Protein sequence: CASSFPHYEQYF.

This sequence joins TRBV2 and TRBJ1-5, with a tentative D call TRBD1 (5 bases). Trimming pared 8 bases from V and 4 bases from J, leaving 18 bases between. Germline lookup yields CDR1 SNHLY and CDR2 FYNNEI. This CDR3 spans 15 amino acids. CDR3 protein: CASRFSGGFNQPQHF. The CDR3 region has the DNA TGTGCCAGCCGCTTTTCTGGGGGGTTTAATCAGCCCCAGCATTTT.

This chain joins TRBV18 and TRBJ1-5; D unresolved. This CDR3 comprises 15 residues. V shed 2 bases and J shed 1 base, with 9 bases lying between them. CDR1 is KGHSH and CDR2 is LQKENI in the germline V gene. The CDR3 nucleotides are TGTGCCAGCTCACCAAACAGTGGGAGCAATCAGCCCCAGCATTTT. Its translation: CASSPNSGSNQPQHF.

The chain carries TRBV2 and TRBJ2-1; possible D gene TRBD1, 5 bases. CDR3 size: 15 residues. Germline loops: CDR1 SNHLY, CDR2 FYNNEI. This chain's CDR3 is CGGNLGRASYNEQFF. CDR3 DNA sequence: TGTGGGGGTAATCTGGGCAGGGCCTCCTACAATGAGCAGTTCTTC.

The rearrangement joins TRBV27 to TRBJ1-5; maybe TRBD1 (5 bases). This CDR3 is 15 amino acids long. The V end was cut by 2 bases, the J end by 0 bases, with 8 bases between. CDR1 MNHEY and CDR2 SMNVEV come from the germline V gene (reference sequence). CDR3 sequence reads: CASSLRQYSNQPQHF. The CDR3 nucleotides read TGTGCCAGCAGTTTAAGACAGTATAGCAATCAGCCCCAGCATTTT.

The gene calls are TRBV7-9 and TRBJ1-3; tentatively, D is TRBD1 (6 bases). The ends were cut back, 11 bases at V and 0 bases at J, with 20 bases in the middle. Per the germline V gene, CDR1 is SEHNR and CDR2 is FQNEAQ (reference sequence). The CDR3 loop spans 16 amino acids. In DNA form, the CDR3 reads TGTGCCCTCGCCGAGGGGGGGACCCACTCTGGAAACACCATATATTTT. This gives the protein CALAEGGTHSGNTIYF.

The gene calls are TRBV7-2 and TRBJ2-3, with 11 bases that match TRBD2. Trimming removed 5 bases from V and 4 bases from J; junction bases left unmatched: 8. The CDR3 runs to 16 residues. Germline assignment: CDR1 SGHTA and CDR2 FQGNSA. The CDR3 sequence: CASSHGLAGFPDTQYF. DNA of the CDR3: TGTGCCAGCAGCCATGGACTAGCGGGTTTTCCAGATACGCAGTATTTT.

This clone was picked up one time. The V call is TRBV7-9, the J call TRBJ1-2, with D tentatively TRBD1 (5 bases). The CDR3 runs 13 residues. V lost 5 bases, J lost 5 bases, and 12 bases lay in between. CDR1 and CDR2 from the germline V gene are SEHNR and FQNEAQ (reference sequence). CDR3 sequence: CASSRHGTYGYTF. For the CDR3, the DNA is TGTGCCAGCAGCCGACACGGGACTTATGGCTACACCTTC.

This clone was seen repeatedly, ten times or more. The chain couples TRBV2 to TRBJ2-7; tentatively, D is TRBD1 (6 bases). CDR1 SNHLY and CDR2 FYNNEI come from the germline V gene. V dropped 4 bases and J dropped 5 bases, with 9 bases sitting between them. The CDR3 sequence is 12 residues long. The CDR3 protein is CASSVQGNEQYF. The DNA of the CDR3 is TGTGCCAGCAGTGTACAGGGTAACGAGCAGTACTTC.

Of note for this clone: Its ends do not fully match the called genes, so a read error is possible. The chain joins TRBV27 to TRBJ1-5; no clear D. This CDR3 spans 15 amino acids. CDR1 MNHEY and CDR2 SMNVEV come from the germline V gene (reference sequence). The CDR3 spells CASNLSRTFNQPQHF. As DNA, the CDR3 is TGTGCCAGCAATTTATCCAGGACTTTCAATCAGCCCCAGCATTTT.

This clone is a singleton in its sample. The rearrangement uses TRBV15 and TRBJ2-1, with D possibly being TRBD2 (6 bases). The CDR3 has 15 amino acids. V was trimmed by 0 bases and J by 4 bases, leaving 10 bases between them. The germline gives CDR1 LNHNV, CDR2 YYDKDF (reference sequence). For the CDR3, the DNA is TGTGCCACCAGCAGAGATCATAGCGGATACAATGAGCAGTTCTTC. It is translated as CATSRDHSGYNEQFF.

The chain's CDR3 is CASSVDGRETQYF. The CDR3, as DNA: TGTGCCAGCAGCGTAGATGGGAGGGAGACCCAGTACTTC. The chain is built from TRBV9 and TRBJ2-5; D possibly corresponds to TRBD2 (6 bases). The V and J ends lost 0 bases and 5 bases respectively, with 8 bases between them. The V gene's germline CDR1 is SGDLS and CDR2 YYNGEE. The length of the CDR3 is 13 residues. The full variable domain, rest sourced from reference TRBV9 and TRBJ2-5, is DSGVTQTPKHLITATGQRVTLRCSPRSGDLSVYWYQQSLDQGLQFLIQYYNGEERAKGNILERFSAQQFPDLHSELNLSSLELGDSALYFCASSVDGRETQYFGPGTRLLVL.

To note about this clone: In the same sample, other DNA sequences code for this CDR3. The chain recombines TRBV28 with TRBJ2-1; 8 bases match TRBD1. Germline V gene lookup returns CDR1 MDHEN and CDR2 SYDVKM. V lost 4 bases, J lost 1 base, and 0 bases stayed unmatched. The CDR3 sequence is 14 residues long. CDR3 DNA: TGTGCCAGCAGTTACAGGGGGTCCTACAATGAGCAGTTCTTC. Amino acids: CASSYRGSYNEQFF.